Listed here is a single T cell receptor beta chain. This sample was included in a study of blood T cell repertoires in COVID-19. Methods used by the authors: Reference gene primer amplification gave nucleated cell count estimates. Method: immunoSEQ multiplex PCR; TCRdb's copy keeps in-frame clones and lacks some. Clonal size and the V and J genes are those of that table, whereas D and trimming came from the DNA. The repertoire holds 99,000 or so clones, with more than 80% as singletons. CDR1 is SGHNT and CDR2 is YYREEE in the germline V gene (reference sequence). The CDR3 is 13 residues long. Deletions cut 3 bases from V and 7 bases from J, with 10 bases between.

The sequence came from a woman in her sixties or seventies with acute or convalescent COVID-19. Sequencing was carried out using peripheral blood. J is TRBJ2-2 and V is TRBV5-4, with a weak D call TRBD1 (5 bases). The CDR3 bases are TGTGCCAGCAGCTCAGACAGAAACGGGGAGCTGTTTTTT. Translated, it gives CASSSDRNGELFF. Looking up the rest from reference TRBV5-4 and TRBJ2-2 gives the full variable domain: ETGVTQSPTHLIKTRGQQVTLRCSSQSGHNTVSWYQQALGQGPQFIFQYYREEENGRGNFPPRFSGLQFPNYSSELNVNALELDDSALYLCASSSDRNGELFFGEGSRLTVL.